This T cell receptor beta chain was captured by sequencing in a study of blood T cell repertoires in COVID-19. Study in general: The recovered donors of Cohort 3 showed two negative PCRs, clearance, or symptom resolution. Acute and convalescent COVID-19 samples came from the United States, Italy and Spain. T cells, B-cell-depleted T cells, or PBMCs supplied cDNA or gDNA.

Source study methods: Counts of nucleated cells, estimated from reference gene primer amplification, were obtained. Libraries were prepared by immunoSEQ multiplex PCR; TCRdb keeps only in-frame clonotypes and omits some of them. V and J calls and clone size are as listed in that table; D and trimming were resolved from the DNA. The sample lists approximately 200,000 clones, more than 75% occurring once. CDR1 MDHEN and CDR2 SYDVKM come from the germline V gene. The length of the CDR3 is 14 residues. Trimming at V came to 8 bases and at J to 9 bases, leaving 11 bases not matched to a gene. V is TRBV28 and J is TRBJ2-1, with 9 bases lining up with TRBD2. The sequence derives from a man between 25 and 39 years old in a cohort exposed to, infected with or recovered from COVID-19 (not recorded which). The sequencing input was PBMCs or T cells enriched from blood (not recorded which). CDR3 sequence reads: CASPPAGGLGEQFF. CDR3 DNA: TGTGCCAGCCCCCCAGCGGGAGGATTAGGTGAGCAGTTCTTC.